The next 18 T cell receptor beta chains were all read from a single sample in a study of T cell responses to AZD1222 COVID-19 vaccine. Repertoires were generated with immunoSEQ multiplex PCR, while TCRdb's copy carries only in-frame clones and drops some. The table has about 120,000 clones, 85% to 90% seen once. The input for sequencing was peripheral blood, taken on day 0 of AZD1222 vaccination. The receptor set was obtained from an adult in good health.

This clone was seen more than once but under ten times. The chain recombines TRBV19 with TRBJ2-3; 7 bases align to TRBD1. Trimming at V came to 6 bases and at J to 1 base, leaving 1 base not matched to a gene. Looked up from germline, CDR1 is LNHDA and CDR2 is SQIVND (reference sequence). The CDR3 totals 13 residues. The CDR3 nucleotides read TGTGCCAGTAGAGGGACAGGCACAGATACGCAGTATTTT. Residues: CASRGTGTDTQYF. The full variable domain, completed using reference TRBV19 and TRBJ2-3, is DGGITQSPKYLFRKEGQNVTLSCEQNLNHDAMYWYRQDPGQGLRLIYYSQIVNDFQKGDIAEGYSVSREKKESFPLTVTSAQKNPTAFYLCASRGTGTDTQYFGPGTRLTVL.

V is TRBV28 and J is TRBJ1-4; a possible D gene is TRBD1 (6 bases). The CDR3 runs to 14 residues. Germline V gives CDR1 MDHEN, CDR2 SYDVKM. Trimming stripped 7 bases from V and 7 bases from J, with 16 bases between. Written as DNA, the CDR3 is TGTGCCAGCACCTGGGGGGGGGCGGGTGAAAAACTGTTTTTT. Translation: CASTWGGAGEKLFF.

The V gene is TRBV29-1, the J gene TRBJ1-6, with D maybe TRBD1 (6 bases). The CDR3 has 10 residues. With 6 bases removed from V and 14 bases from J, the gap between germline ends came to 11 bases. Germline V gene data show CDR1 as SQVTM and CDR2 as ANQGSEA. The CDR3 region is CSVTGKSLHF. CDR3 sequence (DNA): TGCAGCGTCACAGGGAAGTCCCTCCACTTT. The complete variable domain, with remaining parts taken from reference TRBV29-1 and TRBJ1-6, reads SAVISQKPSRDICQRGTSLTIQCQVDSQVTMMFWYRQQPGQSLTLIATANQGSEATYESGFVIDKFPISRPNLTFSTLTVSNMSPEDSSIYLCSVTGKSLHFGNGTRLTVT.

V gene TRBV7-9 combines with J gene TRBJ1-1, with 8 bases identical to TRBD1. CDR1 and CDR2 from the germline V gene are SEHNR and FQNEAQ (reference sequence). CDR3 length: 13 residues. The trim removed 4 bases at V and 3 bases at J, leaving 1 base unmatched. CDR3 sequence: CASSSQGDTEAFF. CDR3 nucleotide sequence: TGTGCCAGCAGCTCACAGGGGGACACTGAAGCTTTCTTT.

This clone showed up just once. V and J are TRBV6-1 and TRBJ2-7, with 7 bases aligning to TRBD2. J lost 0 bases, V lost 3 bases, and 8 bases had no gene match. The CDR3 extends over 16 amino acids. Germline V gene sequence: CDR1 MNHNS, CDR2 SASEGT. CDR3 sequence (DNA): TGTGCCAGCAGTGATAGGCGGCTAGCGGTCTCCTACGAGCAGTACTTC. Translated: CASSDRRLAVSYEQYF.

This chain connects TRBV11-2 to TRBJ2-5; 8 bases map to TRBD2. CDR3 size: 14 residues. J gave up 5 bases and V 3 bases, and 5 bases lay outside the gene matches. CDR1 is SGHAT, CDR2 FQNNGV, per germline. In DNA, the CDR3 is TGTGCCAGCAGCTTTGCGGGGGGCTTGGAGACCCAGTACTTC. As protein: CASSFAGGLETQYF.

This chain uses TRBV3-1 (or the pseudogene TRBV3-2) with TRBJ2-7; perhaps TRBD1 as D (5 bases). V was cut by 0 bases and J by 0 bases, with 24 bases left in between. The length of the CDR3 is 20 residues. Per germline, CDR1 LGHDT and CDR2 YNNKEL (reference sequence). In nucleotides, the CDR3 is TGTGCCAGCAGCCAAGAAGGGGTGATGGAGTTAGGCGTCAGCTCCTACGAGCAGTACTTC. Its translation: CASSQEGVMELGVSSYEQYF.

The chain uses TRBV10-1 and TRBJ1-3, with TRBD1 matching over 10 bases. The trim removed 6 bases at V and 1 base at J, leaving 3 bases unmatched. The CDR3 extends over 15 amino acids. Germline V gene data show CDR1 as WNHNN and CDR2 as SYGVQD (reference sequence). The CDR3 loop is CASRTGGLSGNTIYF. CDR3 DNA: TGCGCCAGCAGGACAGGGGGCCTTTCTGGAAACACCATATATTTT.

This chain uses TRBV5-5 with TRBJ2-1, with 8 bases identical to TRBD2. Germline CDR1 reads SGHKS; CDR2 reads YYEKEE (reference sequence). Trimming took 6 bases from V and 2 from J; bases not matched to a gene: 7. The CDR3 length is 15 residues. CDR3 sequence (DNA): TGTGCCAGCACCCTGGGACTAGGAACCTACAATGAGCAGTTCTTC. This encodes CASTLGLGTYNEQFF.

This sequence joins TRBV29-1 and TRBJ2-3; D is undetermined. Germline V lookup: CDR1 SQVTM, CDR2 ANQGSEA. V was pared by 6 bases and J by 6 bases, with 10 bases between. This CDR3 comprises 11 residues. The chain's CDR3 is CSVDPWDTQYF. The CDR3, as DNA: TGCAGCGTGGACCCCTGGGATACGCAGTATTTT.

The rearrangement uses TRBV19 and TRBJ2-7; TRBD1 aligns across 9 bases. Germline assignment: CDR1 LNHDA and CDR2 SQIVND (reference sequence). Trimming at V came to 5 bases and at J to 0 bases, leaving 5 bases not matched to a gene. This CDR3 comprises 15 residues. As DNA, the CDR3 is TGTGCCAGTAGTGCCCGACAGGGGGTCTCCTACGAGCAGTACTTC. The encoded protein is CASSARQGVSYEQYF.

The chain recombines TRBV7-3 with TRBJ2-1; TRBD2 aligns across 10 bases. Losses at the gene ends were 4 bases for V and 9 bases for J; bases not matched to a gene: 9. The CDR3 extends over 15 amino acids. The germline CDR1 and CDR2 sequences are SGHTA and FQGTGA. CDR3 sequence: CASSSGGAGGTEQFF. The CDR3 nucleotides are TGTGCCAGCAGCTCCGGGGGAGCGGGGGGGACTGAGCAGTTCTTC.

V and J are TRBV2 and TRBJ1-2; 9 bases line up with TRBD1. The CDR3 covers 15 residues. Germline lookup yields CDR1 SNHLY and CDR2 FYNNEI. The trim removed 1 base at V and 4 bases at J, leaving 4 bases unmatched. The CDR3 region has the DNA TGTGCCAGCAGTGAAGACAGGGGGCCAGGCTATGGCTACACCTTC. It encodes CASSEDRGPGYGYTF.

V and J are TRBV27 and TRBJ2-2, with 7 bases aligning to TRBD1. Trimming removed 0 bases from V and 2 bases from J; junction bases left unmatched: 3. This CDR3 has 16 amino acids. The germline CDR1 and CDR2 sequences are MNHEY and SMNVEV (reference sequence). CDR3 in DNA: TGTGCCAGCAGTTTATCGGGACAGTTAAACACCGGGGAGCTGTTTTTT. Residues: CASSLSGQLNTGELFF.

The chain is built from TRBV30 and TRBJ1-5; the D is unclear. The V end lost 0 bases, the J end lost 2 bases, and 23 bases lay between the germline ends. Germline V gives CDR1 GTSNPN, CDR2 SVGIG (reference sequence). This CDR3 is 19 amino acids long. CDR3 in amino acids: CAWSVHRTVGTLGNQPQHF. The CDR3 region has the DNA TGTGCCTGGAGTGTACATCGTACGGTCGGCACCCTAGGCAATCAGCCCCAGCATTTT.

The V and J genes are TRBV30 and TRBJ1-4; D call uncertain. CDR3 length: 16 amino acids. Germline V gene data show CDR1 as GTSNPN and CDR2 as SVGIG (reference sequence). V gave up 0 bases and J gave up 5 bases, with 16 bases separating them. This CDR3 reads CAWSVPVALINEKLFF. In DNA form, the CDR3 reads TGTGCCTGGAGTGTACCCGTCGCCCTCATAAATGAAAAACTGTTTTTT. Filled out from reference TRBV30 and TRBJ1-4, the complete variable domain reads SQTIHQWPATLVQPVGSPLSLECTVEGTSNPNLYWYRQAAGRGLQLLFYSVGIGQISSEVPQNLSASRPQDRQFILSSKKLLLSDSGFYLCAWSVPVALINEKLFFGSGTQLSVL.

V and J are TRBV28 and TRBJ2-1, with 9 bases lining up with TRBD1. CDR3 length: 14 residues. Germline V gives CDR1 MDHEN, CDR2 SYDVKM. J was trimmed by 7 bases and V by 5 bases; bases with no gene match: 6. The CDR3 DNA sequence: TGTGCCAGCAGTCGGGGACAGGGTAGGAATGAGCAGTTCTTC. Amino acid sequence: CASSRGQGRNEQFF.

This clone occurred once. This chain joins TRBV9 and TRBJ1-2; the D gene is possibly TRBD1 (6 bases). The CDR3 loop spans 14 amino acids. In germline, CDR1 is SGDLS, CDR2 YYNGEE. Trimming took off 1 base at V and 2 bases at J, with 9 bases between the two ends. CDR3 loop: CASSVLGQNYGYTF. DNA for the CDR3: TGTGCCAGCAGCGTATTAGGACAGAACTATGGCTACACCTTC.